This T cell receptor beta chain originates from a study of T cell responses to AZD1222 COVID-19 vaccine. Trimming removed 3 bases at V and 4 bases at J, with 12 bases between. This CDR3 has 13 residues. Germline loops: CDR1 DFQATT, CDR2 SNEGSKA (reference sequence). Repertoires were generated with immunoSEQ multiplex PCR, while TCRdb's copy carries only in-frame clones and drops some. Of under 150,000 clones in the sample, 80% to 90% are singletons; the top ten hold 1.5% to 2%. The chain recombines TRBV20-1 with TRBJ1-2; possible D gene TRBD1, 5 bases. The TCR sequence derives from an adult in good health. The sequenced sample was peripheral blood, obtained on day 0 of AZD1222 vaccination. The CDR3 coding sequence is TGCAGTGCTAGTAGGGGAGGTCCCTATGGCTACACCTTC. Encoded protein: CSASRGGPYGYTF.